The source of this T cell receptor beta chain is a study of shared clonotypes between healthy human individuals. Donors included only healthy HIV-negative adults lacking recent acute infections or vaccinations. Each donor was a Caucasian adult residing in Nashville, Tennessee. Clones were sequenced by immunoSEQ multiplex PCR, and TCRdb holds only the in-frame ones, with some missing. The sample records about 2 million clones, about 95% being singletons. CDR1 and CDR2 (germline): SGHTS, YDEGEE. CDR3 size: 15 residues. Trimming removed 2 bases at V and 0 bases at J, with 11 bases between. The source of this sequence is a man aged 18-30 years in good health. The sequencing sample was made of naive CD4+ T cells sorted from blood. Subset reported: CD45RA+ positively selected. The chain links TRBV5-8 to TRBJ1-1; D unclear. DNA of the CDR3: TGTGCCAGCAGCTTTTCTTTCTTGTTGAACACTGAAGCTTTCTTT. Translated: CASSFSFLLNTEAFF.